The 32 T cell receptor beta chains given below trace back to one sample, sequenced in a study of regulatory T cells after allogeneic stem cell transplantation. Amplification of the TCR beta CDR3 region followed SMARTer RACE reverse transcription of RNA. TCRdb analysed the 5' RACE reads with MiXCR anew, one entry per CDR3 protein. The repertoire holds some 970 distinct CDR3 sequences, with 15% to 20% as singletons. Material: sorted CD4+ T cells from blood (whether regulatory or conventional is not recorded), obtained 30 days after allogeneic stem cell transplant. All receptors derive from a human patient who had an allogeneic stem cell transplant, so the T cells may come from the graft donor.

J is TRBJ2-2 and V is TRBV6-1; D remains ambiguous. Per the germline V gene, CDR1 is MNHNS and CDR2 is SASEGT. This CDR3 comprises 12 residues. V was pared by 4 bases and J by 0 bases, with 0 bases between. CDR3 sequence (DNA): TGTGCCAGCAGTGCGAACACCGGGGAGCTGTTTTTT. Protein sequence: CASSANTGELFF.

This clonotype has only a few counts. The V gene is TRBV7-8, the J gene TRBJ2-7; D uncertain. V gave up 4 bases and J gave up 7 bases, with 11 bases separating them. Germline CDR1 SGHVS, CDR2 FQNEAQ. The CDR3 spans 12 residues. CDR3 sequence (DNA): TGTGCCAGCAGCTCCTCTCGATATGAGCAGTACTTC. It is translated as CASSSSRYEQYF.

This clonotype is classed as large (0.1 to 1%). The V and J genes are TRBV27 and TRBJ2-3; D gene ambiguous. Per the germline V gene, CDR1 is MNHEY and CDR2 is SMNVEV (reference sequence). This CDR3 region has 13 residues. V lost 5 bases, J lost 7 bases, and 13 bases lay in between. The CDR3: CASSDYLGYTQYF. The DNA for the CDR3 is TGTGCCAGCAGTGATTATTTGGGGTATACGCAGTATTTT.

This clonotype qualifies as large. V gene TRBV9 combines with J gene TRBJ2-5; 7 nucleotides match TRBD2. The CDR3 covers 16 residues. The J segment lost 2 bases and the V segment lost 1 base, leaving 8 bases of the junction unmatched. Germline assignment: CDR1 SGDLS and CDR2 YYNGEE. In DNA form, the CDR3 reads TGTGCCAGCAGCGTATTAGCTAGCGGTAGACAAGAGACCCAGTACTTC. It codes for CASSVLASGRQETQYF.

A remark on this clonotype: This clone may be a read error of a much larger clone one base away. J is TRBJ2-7 and V is TRBV7-9; TRBD1 might be the D (5 bases). The CDR3 loop spans 14 amino acids. Germline lookup yields CDR1 SEHNR and CDR2 FQNEAQ (reference sequence). The V gene lost 2 bases and the J gene lost 0 bases, with 8 bases spanning the gap. CDR3 bases: TGTGCCAGCAGCTTACAGGGAAGCTCCTACGAGCAGTACTTC. Its translation: CASSLQGSSYEQYF.

The chain couples TRBV5-6 to TRBJ1-1; D call uncertain. CDR1 SGHDT and CDR2 YYEEEE come from the germline V gene. This CDR3 comprises 14 residues. V was trimmed by 3 bases and J by 1 base, leaving 10 bases between them. For the CDR3, the DNA is TGTGCCAGCAGCTCGGTCCAGAGGAACACTGAAGCTTTCTTT. Translating gives CASSSVQRNTEAFF.

Points on this clonotype: One end of the junction varies from germline; a read error may be responsible. This chain uses TRBV25-1 with TRBJ1-2; D unresolved. The CDR3 has 14 residues. The V gene's germline CDR1 is MGHDK and CDR2 SYGVNS. Written as DNA, the CDR3 is TGCGCCAGCGGTGAATTGGCCAGTTCGTATGGCTACACCTTC. Encoded protein: CASGELASSYGYTF.

This chain connects TRBV15 to TRBJ1-5; 9 positions match TRBD1. Per germline, CDR1 LNHNV and CDR2 YYDKDF (reference sequence). The CDR3 runs to 16 residues. V lost 2 bases and J lost 6; bases outside the gene matches: 8. This chain's CDR3 is CATSRNPGQGSQPQHF. The CDR3 bases are TGTGCCACCAGCAGAAATCCGGGACAGGGCTCTCAGCCCCAGCATTTT.

V and J are TRBV12-3 or TRBV12-4 and TRBJ2-2, with D possibly called TRBD1 or TRBD2 (5 bases each). The CDR3 totals 14 residues. With 6 bases removed from V and 6 bases from J, the gap between germline ends came to 14 bases. The CDR3 sequence is CASSYLRDAGELFF. For the CDR3, the DNA is TGTGCCAGCAGCTACCTAAGGGACGCCGGGGAGCTGTTTTTT.

Comments on this clonotype: This may come from a read error, since a much larger clone is one base off. This sequence joins TRBV7-6 and TRBJ2-7, with TRBD2 matching 8 bases. The CDR3 covers 15 residues. J was trimmed by 4 bases and V by 5 bases; bases with no gene match: 10. CDR1 is SGHVS, CDR2 FNYEAQ, per germline. CDR3 nucleotides: TGTGCCAGCAGCCAGGGACTAGTGGAGACTTACGAGCAGTACTTC. Translating gives CASSQGLVETYEQYF.

The V and J genes are TRBV2 and TRBJ1-1; perhaps TRBD1 as D (6 bases). Germline CDR1 reads SNHLY; CDR2 reads FYNNEI. The V gene lost 2 bases and the J gene lost 4 bases, with 14 bases spanning the gap. CDR3 size: 15 residues. The CDR3: CASSEYGGRGTEAFF. In nucleotides, the CDR3 is TGTGCCAGCAGTGAATATGGGGGGCGAGGCACTGAAGCTTTCTTT. The full variable domain, rest sourced from reference TRBV2 and TRBJ1-1, is EPEVTQTPSHQVTQMGQEVILRCVPISNHLYFYWYRQILGQKVEFLVSFYNNEISEKSEIFDDQFSVERPDGSNFTLKIRSTKLEDSAMYFCASSEYGGRGTEAFFGQGTRLTVV.

This clonotype is labeled medium-sized. This may stem from a read error, because a much larger clone lies one nucleotide away. The chain carries TRBV6-5 and TRBJ2-3; D gene uncertain. CDR3 length: 15 amino acids. CDR1 is MNHEY, CDR2 SVGAGI, per germline. The V end lost 0 bases, the J end lost 2 bases, and 9 bases lay between the germline ends. The CDR3 here is CASSYSCLDTDTQYF. CDR3 DNA sequence: TGTGCCAGCAGTTACTCGTGCCTAGACACAGATACGCAGTATTTT.

A note on this clonotype: A read error may account for a junction end that differs from germline. The chain joins TRBV30 to TRBJ1-4; D is perhaps TRBD1 (5 bases). The germline V gene has CDR1 GTSNPN and CDR2 SVGIG (reference sequence). The CDR3 runs to 11 residues. This CDR3 reads CAWTNEAGLLF. The CDR3 DNA is TGTGCCTGGACCAACGAAGCGGGGCTGCTTTTT. Filled out from reference TRBV30 and TRBJ1-4, the complete variable domain reads SQTIHQWPATLVQPVGSPLSLECTVEGTSNPNLYWYRQAAGRGLQLLFYSVGIGQISSEVPQNLSASRPQDRQFILSSKKLLLSDSGFYLCAWTNEAGLLFGSGTQLSVL.

About this clonotype itself: A single base separates this from a much larger clone, so it may be a read error. In this CDR3 the conserved last residue, phenylalanine or tryptophan, is missing, so a read error is likely. V and J are TRBV30 and TRBJ2-7; possible D gene TRBD1, 6 bases. Per the germline V gene, CDR1 is GTSNPN and CDR2 is SVGIG (reference sequence). This CDR3 is 13 amino acids long. V was pared by 0 bases and J by 5 bases, with 11 bases between. The CDR3 loop reads CAWSVQGINEQYS. CDR3 coding DNA: TGTGCCTGGAGTGTGCAGGGGATCAACGAGCAGTACTCC.

This clonotype occurred a few times. A read error may explain this, as a much larger clone is one base away. The chain is built from TRBV20-1 and TRBJ1-5, with TRBD1 identical over 8 bases. V lost 1 base and J lost 9; bases outside the gene matches: 8. Germline V gene sequence: CDR1 DFQATT, CDR2 SNEGSKA (reference sequence). This CDR3 comprises 14 residues. The CDR3 bases are TGCAGTGCTAGAGTGAGGACAGGGACGTCGCCCCAGCATTTT. Translating it yields CSARVRTGTSPQHF.

By sample share, this clonotype is large. The gene calls are TRBV7-2 and TRBJ2-3; TRBD1 might be the D (6 bases). This CDR3 has 16 amino acids. V lost 4 bases and J 3 bases, leaving 17 bases between the germline ends. The germline CDR1 and CDR2 sequences are SGHTA and FQGNSA. As DNA, the CDR3 is TGTGCCAGCAGCTCCACCGACAGGTACCTTACAGATACGCAGTATTTT. Its protein is CASSSTDRYLTDTQYF.

This clonotype is labeled as large. This chain joins TRBV7-3 and TRBJ2-1, with 9 bases that match TRBD2. The CDR3 covers 15 residues. The trim removed 5 bases at V and 3 bases at J, leaving 5 bases unmatched. Germline lookup yields CDR1 SGHTA and CDR2 FQGTGA. The CDR3 coding sequence is TGTGCCAGCAGCCTGGGCGGGGGGGGCTACAATGAGCAGTTCTTC. This gives the protein CASSLGGGGYNEQFF.

The chain couples TRBV7-6 to TRBJ2-7, with 8 bases lining up with TRBD2. The CDR3 is made up of 15 amino acids. Germline CDR1 is SGHVS and CDR2 is FNYEAQ. V shed 1 base, J shed 2 bases, and the junction held 4 bases outside the gene matches. CDR3 in DNA: TGTGCCAGCAGCTTAGAAAGCGGGAGAACCTACGAGCAGTACTTC. The encoded protein is CASSLESGRTYEQYF.

This rearrangement joins TRBV7-9 to TRBJ2-3; D is unresolved. V was trimmed by 5 bases and J by 5 bases, leaving 8 bases between them. The CDR3 is 12 amino acids. Germline V lookup: CDR1 SEHNR, CDR2 FQNEAQ (reference sequence). This CDR3 reads CASSPTLDTQYF. CDR3 DNA: TGTGCCAGCAGCCCCACGCTAGATACGCAGTATTTT.

In its sample, this clonotype ranks as medium-sized. V is TRBV2 and J is TRBJ2-1, with 9 bases matching TRBD1. The CDR3 is 15 residues long. The V gene end was trimmed by 6 bases and the J gene end by 4 bases; junction bases not matched to a gene: 7. Looked up from germline, CDR1 is SNHLY and CDR2 is FYNNEI. The CDR3 is CASRSETGGYNEQFF. CDR3 DNA sequence: TGTGCCAGCAGATCCGAGACAGGGGGTTACAATGAGCAGTTCTTC.

By share, this clonotype ranks as medium-sized (0.01 to 0.1%). The V gene is TRBV14, the J gene TRBJ2-1, with TRBD2 identical over 9 bases. The CDR3 totals 17 residues. Germline loops: CDR1 SGHDN, CDR2 FVKESK. J lost 6 bases, V lost 2 bases, and 11 bases had no gene match. DNA of the CDR3: TGTGCCAGCAGCCAACCGCGGGGGGGTTCCCTCCTCAATGAGCAGTTCTTC. As protein: CASSQPRGGSLLNEQFF. Supplemented by reference TRBV14 and TRBJ2-1, the full variable domain reads EAGVTQFPSHSVIEKGQTVTLRCDPISGHDNLYWYRRVMGKEIKFLLHFVKESKQDESGMPNNRFLAERTGGTYSTLKVQPAELEDSGVYFCASSQPRGGSLLNEQFFGPGTRLTVL.

The chain links TRBV6-1 to TRBJ1-5; D not certain. Germline-derived CDR1 and CDR2 are MNHNS and SASEGT. The CDR3 is 17 residues long. Trimming took 3 bases from V and 5 from J, leaving 20 bases between them. The CDR3 loop reads CASSDQSGRGWYQPQHF. Here the CDR3 DNA reads TGTGCCAGCAGTGACCAATCCGGACGGGGTTGGTATCAGCCCCAGCATTTT.

By frequency in the sample, this clonotype is medium-sized. The chain uses TRBV18 and TRBJ2-7; no clear D. V dropped 4 bases and J dropped 4 bases, with 11 bases sitting between them. CDR3 length: 13 residues. The germline CDR1 and CDR2 sequences are KGHSH and LQKENI. This chain's CDR3 is CASSLSTYYEQYF. The CDR3 DNA sequence: TGTGCCAGCTCACTCTCTACCTATTACGAGCAGTACTTC.

This clonotype showed up just a few times. The chain is built from TRBV4-1 and TRBJ2-7; a weak D match, TRBD2 (6 bases). Trimming removed 1 base from V and 2 bases from J, with 9 bases in between. Germline loops: CDR1 MGHRA, CDR2 YSYEKL. The CDR3 totals 14 residues. The CDR3 spells CASSQGASAYEQYF. The DNA of the CDR3 is TGCGCCAGCAGCCAAGGGGCTAGCGCCTACGAGCAGTACTTC.

Relative to its sample, this clonotype is large (0.1 to 1%). The chain links TRBV12-3 or TRBV12-4 to TRBJ1-1, with D possibly TRBD1 on 5 matching bases. Trimming took 5 bases from V and 4 from J, leaving 11 bases between them. The CDR3 spans 13 residues. CDR3 nucleotides: TGTGCCAGCAGTCTCCGGGGGGTCACTGAAGCTTTCTTT. This encodes CASSLRGVTEAFF.

By frequency in the sample, this clonotype is large. This chain connects TRBV27 to TRBJ2-1; 16 bases agree with TRBD2. With V trimmed by 3 bases and J by 2 bases, 4 bases remained unmatched. Germline values: CDR1 MNHEY, CDR2 SMNVEV (reference sequence). The CDR3 is 18 residues long. CDR3 region: CASSFGTSGRGTYNEQFF. The CDR3 DNA sequence: TGTGCCAGCAGTTTCGGGACTAGCGGGAGGGGCACCTACAATGAGCAGTTCTTC.

This clonotype was observed a few times. A much larger clone lies one base from this, so it may be a read error. The V and J genes are TRBV7-6 and TRBJ2-7, with D possibly matching TRBD1 (6 bases). Germline V lookup: CDR1 SGHVS, CDR2 FNYEAQ. This CDR3 contains 13 residues. CDR3 loop: CAGSLRGGYEQYF. As DNA, the CDR3 is TGTGCCGGCAGCTTAAGAGGGGGCTACGAGCAGTACTTC.

The chain employs TRBV19 and TRBJ1-6; TRBD1 matches at 8 bases. The J segment lost 7 bases and the V segment lost 5 bases, leaving 4 bases of the junction unmatched. The germline V gene has CDR1 LNHDA and CDR2 SQIVND (reference sequence). The length of the CDR3 is 14 residues. The CDR3 here is CASSDRQGNSPLHF. CDR3 coding DNA: TGTGCCAGTAGTGACCGACAGGGGAATTCACCCCTCCACTTT. Looking up the rest from reference TRBV19 and TRBJ1-6 gives the full variable domain: DGGITQSPKYLFRKEGQNVTLSCEQNLNHDAMYWYRQDPGQGLRLIYYSQIVNDFQKGDIAEGYSVSREKKESFPLTVTSAQKNPTAFYLCASSDRQGNSPLHFGNGTRLTVT.

Within the sample, this clonotype is large. The V call is TRBV5-1, the J call TRBJ2-1; TRBD1 matches at 7 bases. Germline V gives CDR1 SGHRS, CDR2 YFSETQ. The trim removed 5 bases at V and 6 bases at J, leaving 11 bases unmatched. This CDR3 contains 15 residues. The CDR3 here is CASRTTGQGVNEQFF. CDR3 DNA sequence: TGCGCCAGCAGAACGACAGGGCAGGGCGTCAATGAGCAGTTCTTC.

The chain uses TRBV6-1 and TRBJ1-2; D not resolved. V lost 6 bases to trimming and J lost 8 bases, with 25 bases between them. Germline CDR1 and CDR2: MNHNS and SASEGT. The CDR3 is 16 residues long. The CDR3 DNA is TGTGCCAGCAGAGCTTCCCTATATGGTATATATAAGGGCTACACCTTC. Its translation is CASRASLYGIYKGYTF.

Of note for this clonotype: A much larger clone sits a single nucleotide away, making a read error possible. V is TRBV6-1 and J is TRBJ2-1, with D possibly matching TRBD2 (6 bases). The germline CDR1 and CDR2 sequences are MNHNS and SASEGT. V dropped 4 bases and J dropped 4 bases, with 14 bases sitting between them. CDR3 size: 15 residues. CDR3 region: CASSVRAGPYNEQFF. The CDR3, as DNA: TGTGCCAGCAGTGTTCGAGCGGGCCCTTACAATGAGCAGTTCTTC.

This clonotype qualifies as medium-sized (0.01 to 0.1%). This sequence joins TRBV30 and TRBJ1-1; no clear D gene. CDR1 GTSNPN and CDR2 SVGIG come from the germline V gene (reference sequence). The CDR3 covers 13 residues. V was trimmed by 4 bases and J by 1 base, leaving 10 bases between them. The CDR3 region has the DNA TGTGCCTGGAACCGTGCAGGGAACACTGAAGCTTTCTTT. Its translation is CAWNRAGNTEAFF.